This T cell receptor (beta chain) appears in the sequencing data of a study of blood T cell dynamics during melanoma immunotherapy (dated by TCRdb to about 2020). Describing the broader study: Patients had metastatic melanoma and received first-line pembrolizumab or nivolumab plus ipilimumab as standard of care in the United Kingdom. The training cohort was made up of consecutive patients, while a further independent group of patients from the same centre was pooled to form an external validation set. To find early correlates of response, the study profiled the peripheral T cell receptor repertoires of patients with metastatic melanoma both before and after one cycle of checkpoint inhibitor therapy.

Per the publication, the time point label means: pre-treatment baseline. Blood samples were taken at two points: before treatment (T0) and at week 3 (W3), which came after the first cycle of checkpoint blockade. Except for two patients with rapid clinical progression, response was assessed 12 weeks after the first infusion by RECIST 1.1; disease control meant complete response, partial response or stable disease. Patients were excluded for prior systemic cancer treatment, concomitant immunosuppressant therapy or synchronous other active malignancies. In six patients, three with progression and three with disease control, sorted CD8+ memory and naive T cell subsets were sequenced at T0 and W3. Lymphoprep and SepMate tubes were used to isolate PBMC from blood, and red cell lysis was then performed. QIAamp DNA Blood Mini kits were used to extract DNA from both PBMC and sorted T cell subsets. Before DNA extraction, CD8+ T cell subsets were live-sorted on a FACSAria III cytometer and then frozen. For flow cytometry, fresh PBMC were kept at 4 degrees C in PBS with around 2% fetal bovine serum and analyzed within 24 hours.

The CDR3 goes from the cysteine to the phenylalanine over 12 residues. The entry retains the CDR3 DNA only, 36 bases that are in frame from base 1. The germline V gene (reference sequence) gives CDR1 as SGHAT and CDR2 as FQDESV. Trimming at the junction amounts to 6 bases on V and 7 bases on J, and the germline ends lie 10 bases apart. For each sorted CD8+ T cell subset, the entire amount of extracted DNA went into the assay. TCR beta CDR3 sequences were amplified from genomic DNA with the immunoSEQ TCRb Assay kit following manufacturer instructions. The KAPA Library Quantification Kit for Illumina platforms was used to quantify pooled libraries by qPCR. Sequencing of the pooled libraries was done on an Illumina NextSeq 500, with clustering at roughly 0.55-1.1 pM. As for the original processing: Analysis of the TCR data relied on immunoSEQ ANALYZER and the R LymphoSeq package. A rearrangement efficiency score was calculated as productive divided by the sum of productive and non-productive CDR3 sequences. Within each patient, timepoints were compared pairwise for clonality, measured with the Gini coefficient, and for diversity, measured with the Renyi index at alpha=1. In LymphoSeq, clonal relatedness was computed using an edit distance of 3, and repertoire similarity was computed using the Bhattacharyya coefficient. To classify response, a linear discriminant analysis based on week-3 changes in clonality and diversity was built with the R MASS and caret packages. TCRdb provides this immuneACCESS table in a form limited to in-frame rearrangements. Some clones are lacking; in checked studies, under half of them reflect an unresolved V gene, and why the rest are absent is not known. V, J and clone size reflect that table, while D and trimming were determined from the DNA. For this sample there are some 3,000 clones; 92% appear just once. The ten largest clones take up less than 0.6% of the sample.

A note on this clone: Its antigen remains unidentified. There are no base qualities to consult, and no much larger clone falls within one base.

Broader findings and caveats from the paper: Among sorted CD8+ subsets, the highest similarity to cfDNA CDR3 sequences and the highest clonality were observed in TIE cells, which was suggestive of active turnover with convergence on dominant clones. The study was unable to establish whether the T cell clones driving the repertoire changes were melanoma-specific or instead reflected general immune activation. The relatively small sample size was acknowledged as a potential limitation on generalization of the results.

The sequence was obtained from a human donor with melanoma. In this chain, TRBV11-1 is recombined with TRBJ2-1; TRBD2 is possibly the D segment (5 matching bases). The starting material was effector memory CD8+ T cells from blood, obtained from a patient treated with checkpoint blockade. The sequenced DNA: TGTGCCAGCAGGCGGGTGGGGAATGAGCAGTTCTTC. The resulting protein is CASRRVGNEQFF.